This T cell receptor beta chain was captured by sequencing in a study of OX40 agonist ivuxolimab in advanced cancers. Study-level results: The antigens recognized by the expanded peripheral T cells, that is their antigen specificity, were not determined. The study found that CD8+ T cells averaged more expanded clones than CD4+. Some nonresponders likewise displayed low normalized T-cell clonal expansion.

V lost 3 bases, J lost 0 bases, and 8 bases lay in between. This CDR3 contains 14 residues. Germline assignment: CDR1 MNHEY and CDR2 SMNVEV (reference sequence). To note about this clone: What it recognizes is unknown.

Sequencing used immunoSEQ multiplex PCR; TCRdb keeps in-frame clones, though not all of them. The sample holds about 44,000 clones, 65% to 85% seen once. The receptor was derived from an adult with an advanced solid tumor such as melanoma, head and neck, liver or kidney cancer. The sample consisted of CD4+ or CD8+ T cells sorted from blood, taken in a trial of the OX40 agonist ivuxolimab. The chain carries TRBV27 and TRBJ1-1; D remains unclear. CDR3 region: CASSLGSLNTEAFF. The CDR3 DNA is TGTGCCAGCAGTTTGGGCAGTCTGAACACTGAAGCTTTCTTT.